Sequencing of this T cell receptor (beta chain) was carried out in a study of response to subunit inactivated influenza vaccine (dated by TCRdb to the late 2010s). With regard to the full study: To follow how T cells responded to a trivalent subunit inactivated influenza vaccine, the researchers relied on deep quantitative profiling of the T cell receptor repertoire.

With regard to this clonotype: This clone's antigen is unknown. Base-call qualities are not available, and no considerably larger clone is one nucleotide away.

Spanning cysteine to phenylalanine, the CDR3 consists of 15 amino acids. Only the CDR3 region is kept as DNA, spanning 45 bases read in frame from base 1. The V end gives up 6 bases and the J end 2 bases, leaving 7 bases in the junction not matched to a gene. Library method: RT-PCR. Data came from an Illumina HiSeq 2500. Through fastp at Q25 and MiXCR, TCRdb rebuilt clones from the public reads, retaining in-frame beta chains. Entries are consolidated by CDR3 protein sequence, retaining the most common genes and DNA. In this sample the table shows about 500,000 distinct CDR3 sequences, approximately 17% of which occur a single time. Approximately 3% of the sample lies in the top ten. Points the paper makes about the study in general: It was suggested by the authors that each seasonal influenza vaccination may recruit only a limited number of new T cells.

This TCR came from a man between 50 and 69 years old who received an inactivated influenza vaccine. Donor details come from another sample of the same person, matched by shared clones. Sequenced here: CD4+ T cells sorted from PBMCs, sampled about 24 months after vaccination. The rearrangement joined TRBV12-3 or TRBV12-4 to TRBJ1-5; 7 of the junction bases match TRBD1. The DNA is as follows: TGTGCCAGCAGCATCGGGACAGTAGGCAATCAGCCCCAGCATTTT. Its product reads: CASSIGTVGNQPQHF.